Listed here are 14 T cell receptor beta chains from one sample, sequenced in a study of technical replicates of blood from a few donors. Sequenced by immunoSEQ multiplex PCR; TCRdb stores in-frame clones only, minus some. Found here are some 14,000 clones, approximately 84% of them singletons; the top ten hold roughly a tenth. Sequenced: PBMCs. These receptors were taken from a human donor in good health.

The rearrangement joins TRBV2 to TRBJ2-2; 7 nucleotides line up with TRBD2. The CDR3 length is 16 residues. In germline, CDR1 is SNHLY, CDR2 FYNNEI. V lost 6 bases and J lost 3; bases outside the gene matches: 10. The CDR3 DNA reads TGTGCCAGCAGGGCATTAGCGGGCACACACACCGGGGAGCTGTTTTTT. Its translation: CASRALAGTHTGELFF.

This clone was seen once. V is TRBV18 and J is TRBJ2-5, with a weak D call TRBD2 (6 bases). V gave up 5 bases and J gave up 1 base, with 11 bases separating them. Looked up from germline, CDR1 is KGHSH and CDR2 is LQKENI. The CDR3 is 14 residues long. DNA for the CDR3: TGTGCCAGCTCAGGACGGGAGAGCCAAGAGACCCAGTACTTC. Its protein product is CASSGRESQETQYF.

This sequence joins TRBV9 and TRBJ2-1; a possible D gene is TRBD1 (5 bases). The germline CDR1 and CDR2 sequences are SGDLS and YYNGEE. V lost 0 bases to trimming and J lost 11 bases, with 9 bases between them. CDR3 length: 12 residues. CDR3 sequence: CASSVGQGKQFF. Written as DNA, the CDR3 is TGTGCCAGCAGCGTAGGTCAGGGTAAGCAGTTCTTC.

The chain employs TRBV6-4 and TRBJ2-1, with 8 bases that match TRBD2. From germline, CDR1 is MRHNA and CDR2 SNTAGT. There are 16 residues in the CDR3. V gave up 4 bases and J gave up 6 bases; unmatched junction bases: 11. CDR3 residues: CASSAPGGDGSNEQFF. For the CDR3, the DNA is TGTGCCAGCAGTGCGCCGGGGGGGGACGGGTCCAATGAGCAGTTCTTC.

This clone was counted once. The CDR3 here is CASSLGLAGAANTGELFF. DNA for the CDR3: TGTGCCAGCAGCCTGGGACTAGCGGGAGCCGCGAACACCGGGGAGCTGTTTTTT. The chain links TRBV7-9 to TRBJ2-2; TRBD2 matches 14 bases. The junction had 5 bases not matched to a gene; V was cut back by 5 bases and J by 0 bases. The CDR3 contains 18 residues. Germline CDR1 is SEHNR and CDR2 is FQNEAQ (reference sequence).

The rearrangement joins TRBV4-2 to TRBJ2-3; 7 bases are a match to TRBD2. Trimming removed 5 bases from V and 0 bases from J; junction bases left unmatched: 5. CDR3 length: 15 amino acids. Germline CDR1 is LGHNA and CDR2 is YNFKEQ. CDR3 sequence reads: CASSTLADSTDTQYF. In DNA form, the CDR3 reads TGTGCCAGCAGCACCCTAGCGGATAGCACAGATACGCAGTATTTT.

This sequence joins TRBV5-6 and TRBJ2-3; TRBD2 matches at 8 bases. Per the germline V gene, CDR1 is SGHDT and CDR2 is YYEEEE. V lost 4 bases to trimming and J lost 0 bases; unmatched junction nucleotides: 7. The CDR3 is 16 amino acids. CDR3 amino acids: CASSPFASGSTDTQYF. CDR3 in DNA: TGTGCCAGCAGCCCCTTCGCTAGCGGGAGCACAGATACGCAGTATTTT.

The chain links TRBV28 to TRBJ1-1, with 9 bases identical to TRBD1. CDR3 length: 14 residues. The germline CDR1 and CDR2 sequences are MDHEN and SYDVKM. Trimming removed 6 bases from V and 4 bases from J; junction bases left unmatched: 6. CDR3 nucleotides: TGTGCCAGCAGCCTAGACAGGGGGGTCACTGAAGCTTTCTTT. Translation gives CASSLDRGVTEAFF. Supplemented by reference TRBV28 and TRBJ1-1, the full variable domain reads DVKVTQSSRYLVKRTGEKVFLECVQDMDHENMFWYRQDPGLGLRLIYFSYDVKMKEKGDIPEGYSVSREKKERFSLILESASTNQTSMYLCASSLDRGVTEAFFGQGTRLTVV.

The V call is TRBV18, the J call TRBJ2-2, with TRBD1 as a possible D gene (5 bases). The CDR3 extends over 14 amino acids. CDR1 and CDR2 (germline): KGHSH, LQKENI. V lost 3 bases and J lost 8, with 13 bases in between. The CDR3 here is CASSPGPNVGELFF. DNA for the CDR3: TGTGCCAGCTCACCGGGGCCGAACGTAGGGGAGCTGTTTTTT.

The chain recombines TRBV7-3 with TRBJ2-3, with a tentative D call TRBD2 (5 bases). The CDR3 is 23 residues long. V gave up 0 bases and J gave up 0 bases, with 31 bases separating them. Germline CDR1 reads SGHTA; CDR2 reads FQGTGA. CDR3 DNA sequence: TGTGCCAGCAGCTTAACGATACCAATGAGTCCAGCGGAGAGTTTAATCAGCACAGATACGCAGTATTTT. It is translated as CASSLTIPMSPAESLISTDTQYF.

This chain joins TRBV4-2 and TRBJ2-3, with D possibly TRBD2 on 6 matching bases. This CDR3 is 21 amino acids long. CDR1 is LGHNA, CDR2 YNFKEQ, per germline. V was trimmed by 3 bases and J by 0 bases, leaving 28 bases between them. The CDR3 sequence is CASSHGRGTWRKESSTDTQYF. CDR3 sequence (DNA): TGTGCCAGCAGCCATGGTCGGGGGACTTGGAGAAAAGAATCTAGCACAGATACGCAGTATTTT.

The chain has TRBV28 and TRBJ2-2; 9 nucleotides line up with TRBD2. The CDR3 spans 15 residues. Germline V gene lookup returns CDR1 MDHEN and CDR2 SYDVKM. V shed 8 bases, J shed 4 bases, and the junction held 8 bases outside the gene matches. Here the CDR3 DNA reads TGTGCCAGCTTACCGGGACTAGCAGTCACCGGGGAGCTGTTTTTT. This gives the protein CASLPGLAVTGELFF.

The DNA for the CDR3 is TGTGCCAGCAGTACAACCCGGGACAGGGGGTATGAGCAGTTCTTC. Its translation: CASSTTRDRGYEQFF. The genes are TRBV2 and TRBJ2-1, with TRBD1 matching 11 bases. This CDR3 has 15 residues. Per the germline V gene, CDR1 is SNHLY and CDR2 is FYNNEI. J was trimmed by 8 bases and V by 5 bases; bases with no gene match: 8.

The V call is TRBV27, the J call TRBJ1-4; 10 nucleotides align to TRBD1. Looked up from germline, CDR1 is MNHEY and CDR2 is SMNVEV (reference sequence). V was clipped by 2 bases and J by 8 bases; unmatched bases: 11. This CDR3 is 17 amino acids long. The CDR3 bases are TGTGCCAGCAGTTTAGGAGTGACAGGGGGCGTGGAAGAAAAACTGTTTTTT. This sequence encodes CASSLGVTGGVEEKLFF.